The text below deals with one T cell receptor beta chain. No antigen is known for it. This record belongs to a study of T cell responses to AZD1222 COVID-19 vaccine. Findings and caveats of the study: Only a handful of individuals given AZD1222 were seropositive at baseline.

The data were produced by immunoSEQ multiplex PCR, yet TCRdb's version contains in-frame clones alone and is incomplete. Found here are about 100,000 clones, over 85% of them singletons; the top ten hold over 3%. The germline gives CDR1 SGHNT, CDR2 YYREEE (reference sequence). V lost 3 bases and J lost 2, with 18 bases in between. The CDR3 contains 16 residues. The J gene is TRBJ2-7, the V gene TRBV5-4, with D maybe TRBD2 (5 bases). This sequence originates from an adult in good health. The sample was peripheral blood, taken on day 0 of MenACWY control vaccination. Here the CDR3 reads CASSSTTQRAAYEQYF. Written as DNA, the CDR3 is TGTGCCAGCAGCTCAACGACACAGAGGGCAGCCTACGAGCAGTACTTC.